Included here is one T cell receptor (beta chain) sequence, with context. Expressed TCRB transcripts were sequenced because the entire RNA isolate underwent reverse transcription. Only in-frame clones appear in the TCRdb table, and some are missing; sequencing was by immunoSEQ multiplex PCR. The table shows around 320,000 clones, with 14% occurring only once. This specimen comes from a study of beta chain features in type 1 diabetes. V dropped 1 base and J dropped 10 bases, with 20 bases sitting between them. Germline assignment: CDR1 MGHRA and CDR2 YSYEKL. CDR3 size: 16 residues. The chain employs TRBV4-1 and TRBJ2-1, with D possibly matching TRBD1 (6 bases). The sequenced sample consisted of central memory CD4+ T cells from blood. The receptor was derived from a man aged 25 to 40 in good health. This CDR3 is CASSQAGILQGPEQFF. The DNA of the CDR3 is TGCGCCAGCAGCCAAGCCGGGATCCTACAGGGACCCGAGCAGTTCTTC.